This T cell receptor beta chain appears in the sequencing data of a study of cytomegalovirus exposure and HLA in healthy donors. At the level of the study: Earlier work reported 100 million or so unique TCR beta sequences from 180 million or so T cells. Under 85% of 398 genotyped donors fell in the Caucasian-associated ancestry cluster. Study-level findings and limits: Many donors carried some public TCRs, although rarity characterized most TCR sequences.

In the case of this clone: Its antigen remains unknown.

The V gene lost 5 bases and the J gene lost 4 bases, with 11 bases spanning the gap. Germline V lookup: CDR1 MDHEN, CDR2 SYDVKM. The CDR3 covers 14 residues. PCR used 60 Vbeta primers and 13 Jbeta primers. Sequencing used immunoSEQ multiplex PCR; TCRdb keeps in-frame clones, though not all of them. The table gives about 34,000 clones; the top ten clones make up more than 3% of it. Sequencing was done on a sample of PBMCs. The V call is TRBV28, the J call TRBJ2-2; possible D gene TRBD1, 6 bases. This sequence originates from a woman in her forties in good health and CMV-seropositive. As DNA, the CDR3 is TGTGCCAGCAGTAGGGCAGGGGTCACCGGGGAGCTGTTTTTT. This encodes CASSRAGVTGELFF.